Listed here is a single T cell receptor (beta chain). The antigen remains undetermined. Assay used: immunoSEQ multiplex PCR; TCRdb lists only in-frame clones, some missing. The data show approximately 840,000 clones, with 95% to 97% seen just once and less than 0.25% held by the top ten. Positive CCR7 selection of CD45RO-negative cells yielded the naive CD8 cells, and terminally differentiated effector memory CD45RA+ cells were excluded. Adult donors, all healthy and HIV-negative, had no recent acute infections or vaccinations. This entry belongs to a study of shared clonotypes between healthy human individuals. Study context: Per-donor plates numbered three CD4 naive, three CD4 memory, two CD8 naive and one CD8 memory. Study-level results: Clonotypes shared by all four donors outscored non-shared clonotypes in generation probability. Naive subsets, compared against memory subsets, generally had larger estimated richness values.

The V gene lost 5 bases and the J gene lost 8 bases, with 11 bases spanning the gap. Germline loops: CDR1 MGHDK, CDR2 SYGVNS. The CDR3 totals 12 residues. The chain joins TRBV25-1 to TRBJ2-3, with D unresolved. Source material: naive CD8+ T cells sorted from blood. The receptor was derived from a man in his thirties or forties in good health. The CDR3 loop reads CASSLDDSTQYF. The DNA for the CDR3 is TGTGCCAGCAGTCTAGATGATAGTACGCAGTATTTT.